This T cell receptor (beta chain) is drawn from a study of cytomegalovirus exposure and HLA in healthy donors. Assay used: immunoSEQ multiplex PCR; TCRdb lists only in-frame clones, some missing. The repertoire holds roughly 310,000 clones, with roughly 88% as singletons. Germline loops: CDR1 SEHNR, CDR2 FQNEAQ (reference sequence). This CDR3 has 13 amino acids. V gave up 3 bases and J gave up 4 bases, with 9 bases separating them. V is TRBV7-9 and J is TRBJ1-1, with no clear D. The sequencing sample was made of PBMCs. The receptor was derived from a man aged 25-40 years in good health and CMV-seronegative. CDR3 residues: CASSFYSGTEAFF. The CDR3 coding sequence is TGTGCCAGCAGCTTCTATTCAGGCACTGAAGCTTTCTTT. The full variable domain, rest sourced from reference TRBV7-9 and TRBJ1-1, is DTGVSQNPRHKITKRGQNVTFRCDPISEHNRLYWYRQTLGQGPEFLTYFQNEAQLEKSRLLSDRFSAERPKGSFSTLEIQRTEQGDSAMYLCASSFYSGTEAFFGQGTRLTVV.